The 27 T cell receptor beta chains below were found in one sample sequenced in a study of T-cell memory formation after mild COVID-19. TCRdb reanalysed the 5' RACE reads using MiXCR and keeps one entry per CDR3 protein. The sample shows 500,000 to 550,000 distinct CDR3 sequences, roughly 21% of them seen only once. Specimen: PBMCs or a T cell subset sorted from them (not recorded which). Source of these receptors: an adult woman who had mild COVID-19 (a few samples of this study predate the infection). Cell type and time point are not known.

This clonotype was counted a few times. The rearrangement joins TRBV7-8 to TRBJ1-1; D perhaps matches TRBD1 (5 bases). Per germline, CDR1 SGHVS and CDR2 FQNEAQ. This CDR3 comprises 14 residues. V lost 5 bases and J 6 bases, leaving 16 bases between the germline ends. CDR3 DNA sequence: TGTGCCAGCAGCATCTGGGACGCAAGCGCTGAAGCTTTCTTT. This gives the protein CASSIWDASAEAFF.

This clonotype was counted ten times or more. The chain couples TRBV20-1 to TRBJ2-5; TRBD2 matches at 16 bases. V lost 3 bases, J lost 9 bases, and 4 bases stayed unmatched. CDR1 is DFQATT and CDR2 is SNEGSKA in the germline V gene (reference sequence). This CDR3 is 14 amino acids long. CDR3 nucleotides: TGCAGTGCTAGGGGACTAGCGGGGGGGCCGCCCCAGTACTTC. This sequence encodes CSARGLAGGPPQYF.

The rearrangement joins TRBV7-2 to TRBJ2-1, with D perhaps matching TRBD2 (5 bases). This CDR3 comprises 15 residues. The V and J ends lost 1 base and 3 bases respectively, with 10 bases between them. Germline lookup yields CDR1 SGHTA and CDR2 FQGNSA. CDR3 protein: CASSLDSGLYNEQFF. Here the CDR3 DNA reads TGTGCCAGCAGCTTAGACAGCGGCCTCTACAATGAGCAGTTCTTC.

This clonotype was seen a few times. This chain connects TRBV2 to TRBJ1-5; unclear D gene. CDR3 length: 16 amino acids. Germline V CDR1 and CDR2: SNHLY, FYNNEI. V gave up 3 bases and J gave up 1 base, with 13 bases separating them. CDR3 in DNA: TGTGCCAGCAGTGACAGGTTCTCCGCCAGCAATCAGCCCCAGCATTTT. Translation: CASSDRFSASNQPQHF.

This clonotype was detected a few times. This chain uses TRBV25-1 with TRBJ2-1; 12 bases match TRBD1. The CDR3 covers 15 residues. The V gene's germline CDR1 is MGHDK and CDR2 SYGVNS. J lost 9 bases, V lost 4 bases, and 7 bases had no gene match. CDR3 sequence: CASSASRDRGPEQFF. The CDR3 coding sequence is TGTGCCAGCAGTGCTTCTCGGGACAGGGGGCCTGAGCAGTTCTTC.

In regard to this clonotype: Being one base from a much bigger clone, this may be a read error. The V and J genes are TRBV29-1 and TRBJ2-2; D is unresolved. V lost 4 bases and J 6 bases, leaving 15 bases between the germline ends. CDR3 length: 14 residues. CDR1 and CDR2 from the germline V gene are SQVTM and ANQGSEA. The CDR3 here is CSVVLNEWAGELFF. CDR3 in DNA: TGCAGCGTTGTATTAAATGAGTGGGCCGGGGAGCTGTTTTTT.

V is TRBV5-1 and J is TRBJ2-7; 8 nucleotides match TRBD2. The CDR3 loop spans 16 amino acids. After removal of 0 bases from V and 2 bases from J, the junction contained 7 bases not matched to a gene. Germline V gene data show CDR1 as SGHRS and CDR2 as YFSETQ. CDR3 loop: CASSLANRGGTYEQYF. CDR3 coding DNA: TGCGCCAGCAGCTTGGCCAATCGGGGGGGCACCTACGAGCAGTACTTC.

The chain couples TRBV2 to TRBJ2-3; no clear D gene. The CDR3 length is 16 residues. The germline CDR1 and CDR2 sequences are SNHLY and FYNNEI. Trimming shortened V by 7 bases and J by 4 bases, and 21 bases separated the two germline ends. CDR3 DNA: TGTGCCAGCATAGTGGGGTTGAGCCCCTTCGCAGATACGCAGTATTTT. Translation: CASIVGLSPFADTQYF.

This clonotype was recorded a few times. This chain connects TRBV20-1 to TRBJ1-5, with D unclear. The germline CDR1 and CDR2 sequences are DFQATT and SNEGSKA (reference sequence). This CDR3 spans 12 amino acids. Trimming left V 6 bases short and J 4 bases short, with 10 bases between. CDR3 in amino acids: CSARLSNQPQHF. For the CDR3, the DNA is TGCAGTGCCCGCCTAAGTAATCAGCCCCAGCATTTT.

This clonotype occurred many times. The gene calls are TRBV6-6 and TRBJ2-1; no clear D gene. The CDR3 consists of 12 residues. Germline V lookup: CDR1 MNHNY, CDR2 SVGAGI (reference sequence). Trimming pared 8 bases from V and 8 bases from J, leaving 13 bases between. The DNA for the CDR3 is TGTGCCAGCGGAATTAGAGTGGATGAGCAGTTCTTC. Its translation: CASGIRVDEQFF.

Only a few counts were recorded for this clonotype. J is TRBJ2-3 and V is TRBV5-1; the D gene is possibly TRBD2 (7 bases). CDR1 SGHRS and CDR2 YFSETQ come from the germline V gene. Between the trimmed V and J ends, which lost 4 bases and 2 bases, there was a span of 17 bases. The CDR3 is 16 residues long. CDR3 bases: TGCGCCAGCAGCCGCTCAGGGAGGGGGTACACAGATACGCAGTATTTT. This translates into CASSRSGRGYTDTQYF.

The chain joins TRBV29-1 to TRBJ2-2; D ambiguous. Germline assignment: CDR1 SQVTM and CDR2 ANQGSEA. The germline V and J ends were trimmed by 1 base and 1 base, with 10 bases remaining between them. The CDR3 has 15 residues. The CDR3 sequence: CSVEGRSRNTGELFF. CDR3 bases: TGCAGCGTTGAAGGGAGATCGAGGAACACCGGGGAGCTGTTTTTT.

This clonotype showed up just a few times. The V and J genes are TRBV20-1 and TRBJ2-3, with no clear D. The CDR3 has 15 residues. Per the germline V gene, CDR1 is DFQATT and CDR2 is SNEGSKA (reference sequence). V was pared by 5 bases and J by 0 bases, with 15 bases between. CDR3 region: CSAPQMRRSTDTQYF. The CDR3 nucleotides read TGCAGTGCTCCCCAAATGAGGCGAAGCACAGATACGCAGTATTTT.

This chain connects TRBV6-5 to TRBJ2-7, with TRBD2 matching 7 bases. The CDR3 length is 16 residues. V was clipped by 0 bases and J by 7 bases; unmatched bases: 12. Germline V CDR1 and CDR2: MNHEY, SVGAGI. In DNA form, the CDR3 reads TGTGCCAGCAGTTACTCTATATGGGGAGGGCAGGAAGAGCAGTACTTC. It yields the protein CASSYSIWGGQEEQYF.

The sample holds many counts of this clonotype. The CDR3 nucleotides read TGTGCCAGCAGCCCTATGAGGCGGGGGTTAGGAGATACGCAGTATTTT. As protein: CASSPMRRGLGDTQYF. The chain employs TRBV7-2 and TRBJ2-3; 7 bases map to TRBD2. This CDR3 spans 16 amino acids. From germline, CDR1 is SGHTA and CDR2 FQGNSA. Trimming took 5 bases from V and 5 from J; bases not matched to a gene: 13. The full variable domain, in which reference TRBV7-2 and TRBJ2-3 provide the parts outside the CDR3, is GAGVSQSPSNKVTEKGKDVELRCDPISGHTALYWYRQSLGQGLEFLIYFQGNSAPDKSGLPSDRFSAERTGGSVSTLTIQRTQQEDSAVYLCASSPMRRGLGDTQYFGPGTRLTVL.

The CDR3 protein is CASSYLAGVIYNEQFF. The CDR3 DNA is TGTGCCAGCAGTTACTTGGCGGGAGTTATTTACAATGAGCAGTTCTTC. The chain joins TRBV6-5 to TRBJ2-1; 7 positions match TRBD2. Trimming removed 1 base from V and 4 bases from J; junction bases left unmatched: 7. Per germline, CDR1 MNHEY and CDR2 SVGAGI. This CDR3 spans 16 amino acids.

This chain links TRBV19 with TRBJ2-1; 9 bases fit TRBD1. J gave up 8 bases and V 1 base, and 9 bases lay outside the gene matches. The CDR3 runs to 16 residues. Per germline, CDR1 LNHDA and CDR2 SQIVND (reference sequence). The CDR3 here is CASSIASGQGLDEQFF. DNA for the CDR3: TGTGCCAGTAGTATAGCGTCGGGACAGGGTCTCGATGAGCAGTTCTTC.

The table lists this clonotype with many counts. This chain joins TRBV20-1 and TRBJ2-7, with 8 nucleotides matching TRBD2. After removal of 6 bases from V and 2 bases from J, the junction contained 12 bases not matched to a gene. The CDR3 is made up of 15 amino acids. Germline V gives CDR1 DFQATT, CDR2 SNEGSKA (reference sequence). The CDR3 protein is CSARGEGGLTYEQYF. DNA for the CDR3: TGCAGTGCGCGGGGGGAAGGCGGGTTAACCTACGAGCAGTACTTC.

This clonotype appeared a few times. The rearrangement uses TRBV29-1 and TRBJ2-1, with D maybe TRBD2 (6 bases). Trimming removed 6 bases at V and 0 bases at J, with 18 bases between. The germline V gene encodes CDR1 SQVTM and CDR2 ANQGSEA. CDR3 length equals 16 residues. This CDR3 is CSVTGVGARSYNEQFF. The CDR3 DNA is TGCAGCGTCACGGGGGTCGGGGCCCGCTCCTACAATGAGCAGTTCTTC.

A few counts support this clonotype. This chain connects TRBV6-9 to TRBJ2-5, with 13 positions matching TRBD2. V lost 6 bases, J lost 2 bases, and 3 bases stayed unmatched. Germline V gene lookup returns CDR1 MNHGY and CDR2 SVAAGI. This CDR3 contains 15 residues. CDR3 sequence: CASRQTSGRQETQYF. The DNA for the CDR3 is TGTGCCAGCAGACAGACTAGCGGGAGGCAAGAGACCCAGTACTTC.

This clonotype appeared a few times. The gene calls are TRBV5-1 and TRBJ2-1; 8 bases agree with TRBD2. The V segment lost 4 bases and the J segment 0 bases; nucleotides outside the gene matches: 9. The germline V gene encodes CDR1 SGHRS and CDR2 YFSETQ. The CDR3 spans 17 residues. The CDR3 nucleotides read TGCGCCAGCAGCCGGCGAGTAGCGGGGACCTCCTACAATGAGCAGTTCTTC. Protein: CASSRRVAGTSYNEQFF.

This clonotype was seen a few times. J is TRBJ2-5 and V is TRBV29-1; D not certain. Trimming took off 0 bases at V and 6 bases at J, with 11 bases between the two ends. The germline CDR1 and CDR2 sequences are SQVTM and ANQGSEA. This CDR3 has 13 residues. CDR3 DNA sequence: TGCAGCGTTGAAGACCACAGCAAGAAGACCCAGTACTTC. Translation gives CSVEDHSKKTQYF.

The genes are TRBV3-1 and TRBJ1-1; tentative D call: TRBD1 (5 bases). V lost 1 base to trimming and J lost 8 bases, with 8 bases between them. The CDR3 has 12 residues. In germline, CDR1 is LGHDT, CDR2 YNNKEL (reference sequence). CDR3 residues: CASSQAGREAFF. In nucleotides, the CDR3 is TGTGCCAGCAGCCAAGCAGGGCGAGAAGCTTTCTTT. Together with reference TRBV3-1 and TRBJ1-1, the CDR3 gives the full variable domain: DTAVSQTPKYLVTQMGNDKSIKCEQNLGHDTMYWYKQDSKKFLKIMFSYNNKELIINETVPNRFSPKSPDKAHLNLHINSLELGDSAVYFCASSQAGREAFFGQGTRLTVV.

V and J are TRBV11-2 and TRBJ2-5; a possible D gene is TRBD2 (5 bases). Deletions cut 6 bases from V and 1 base from J, with 15 bases between. This CDR3 spans 15 amino acids. Germline V CDR1 and CDR2: SGHAT, FQNNGV. The CDR3 loop is CASSRIVGGQETQYF. The CDR3 region has the DNA TGTGCCAGCAGTCGTATAGTCGGAGGCCAAGAGACCCAGTACTTC.

A few counts support this clonotype. The V call is TRBV24-1, the J call TRBJ2-1; D could derive from TRBD1 or TRBD2 (6 bases each). In germline, CDR1 is KGHDR, CDR2 SFDVKD. The CDR3 consists of 16 residues. V lost 5 bases and J 0 bases, leaving 13 bases between the germline ends. The chain's CDR3 is CATSAGGGLSYNEQFF. Written as DNA, the CDR3 is TGTGCCACCAGTGCAGGAGGGGGGCTCTCCTACAATGAGCAGTTCTTC.

DNA for the CDR3: TGTGCCACCAGTGAAACCGGGACTAGCGGGCTTTACAATGAGCAGTTCTTC. Protein product: CATSETGTSGLYNEQFF. This rearrangement joins TRBV24-1 to TRBJ2-1, with 12 positions matching TRBD2. Germline-derived CDR1 and CDR2 are KGHDR and SFDVKD. Losses at the gene ends were 4 bases for V and 4 bases for J; bases not matched to a gene: 7. The CDR3 has 17 amino acids.

DNA of the CDR3: TGTGCCAGCAGCTTAGCGGGGCCGGGACAGCCTCTGACCGGGGAGCTGTTTTTT. This sequence encodes CASSLAGPGQPLTGELFF. This chain links TRBV7-6 with TRBJ2-2, with 7 bases identical to TRBD1. The ends lost 0 bases at V and 5 bases at J; junction bases unmatched: 12. Germline CDR1 SGHVS, CDR2 FNYEAQ. This CDR3 contains 18 residues.